The 5 T cell receptor beta chains given below trace back to one sample, sequenced in a study of CD8 T cells in Susac syndrome. cDNA came from approximately 0.5 to 1 ug RNA primed by random hexamers. Each CDR3 protein is one row after TCRdb ran MiXCR on the immunoSEQ multiplex PCR reads. In the table there are around 170,000 distinct CDR3 sequences, 95% of which are singletons. The sample comprised CD8+ T cells from PBMCs. The source is a human donor with Susac syndrome.

This clonotype occurred once. The rearrangement links TRBV15 to TRBJ2-6; D is ambiguous. CDR3 size: 14 residues. Germline V gene lookup returns CDR1 LNHNV and CDR2 YYDKDF (reference sequence). The V and J ends lost 8 bases and 4 bases respectively, with 12 bases between them. This CDR3 reads CATELGSGANVLTF. DNA of the CDR3: TGTGCCACCGAACTGGGCTCGGGGGCCAACGTCCTGACTTTC.

This clonotype showed up just once. The chain is built from TRBV30 and TRBJ1-4, with D possibly TRBD1 on 5 matching bases. The CDR3 has 14 amino acids. Per the germline V gene, CDR1 is GTSNPN and CDR2 is SVGIG (reference sequence). The V end lost 4 bases, the J end lost 0 bases, and 9 bases lay between the germline ends. The CDR3 DNA follows: TGTGCCTGGAATCCGGGGGCAACTAATGAAAAACTGTTTTTT. It is translated as CAWNPGATNEKLFF.

As for this clonotype: One junction end disagrees with the germline gene, perhaps due to a read error. The rearrangement joins TRBV30 to TRBJ2-2; 7 bases align to TRBD2. This CDR3 has 14 residues. CDR1 GTSNPN and CDR2 SVGIG come from the germline V gene (reference sequence). The CDR3 loop is CAWSEGLSTGEQFF. The CDR3 bases are TGTGCCTGGAGTGAGGGACTATCCACCGGGGAGCAGTTTTTT.

The chain joins TRBV11-2 to TRBJ2-2, with D uncertain. CDR1 is SGHAT, CDR2 FQNNGV, per germline. CDR3 length: 11 residues. V lost 3 bases, J lost 4 bases, and 0 bases lay in between. This CDR3 is CASSFTGELFF. As DNA, the CDR3 is TGTGCCAGCAGCTTCACCGGGGAGCTGTTTTTT.

The chain employs TRBV5-1 and TRBJ2-5; TRBD1 aligns across 7 bases. Looked up from germline, CDR1 is SGHRS and CDR2 is YFSETQ. The CDR3 runs to 15 residues. Losses at the gene ends were 4 bases for V and 1 base for J; bases not matched to a gene: 7. CDR3 residues: CASSNSGQFQETQYF. CDR3 DNA sequence: TGCGCCAGCAGCAACTCGGGACAGTTCCAAGAGACCCAGTACTTC.